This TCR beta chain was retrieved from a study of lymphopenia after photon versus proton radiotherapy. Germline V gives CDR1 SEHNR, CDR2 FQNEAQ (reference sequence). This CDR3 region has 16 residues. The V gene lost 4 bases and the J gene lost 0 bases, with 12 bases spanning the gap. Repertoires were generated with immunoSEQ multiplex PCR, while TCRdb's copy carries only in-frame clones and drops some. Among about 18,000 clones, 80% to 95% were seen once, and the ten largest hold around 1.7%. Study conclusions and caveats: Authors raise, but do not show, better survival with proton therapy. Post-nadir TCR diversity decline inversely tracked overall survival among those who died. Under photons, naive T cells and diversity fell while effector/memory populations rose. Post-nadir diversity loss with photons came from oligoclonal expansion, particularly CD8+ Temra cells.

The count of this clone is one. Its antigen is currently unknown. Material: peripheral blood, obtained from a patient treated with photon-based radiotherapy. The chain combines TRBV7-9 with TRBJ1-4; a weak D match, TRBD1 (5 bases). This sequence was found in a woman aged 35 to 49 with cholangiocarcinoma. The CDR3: CASSSTGTTTNEKLFF. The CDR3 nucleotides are TGTGCCAGCAGCTCGACCGGGACGACAACTAATGAAAAACTGTTTTTT.